One sample yielded the 22 T cell receptor beta chains listed below, sequenced in a study of T cell repertoires in cytomegalovirus infection (dated by TCRdb to between 2018 and 2020). The antigens these receptors bind are not known. This sample's treatment or condition label indicates: in vitro stimulation with specific CMV peptide epitopes to enrich CMV-specific T cells. TCRdb names Illumina HiSeq 1500 as the instrument used. Using fastp at Q25 and MiXCR, TCRdb reprocessed the public reads and kept productive beta chains. Under each unique CDR3 protein, matching rows form one entry showing the most common genes and DNA. The sample profile shows nearly 700,000 distinct CDR3 sequences; roughly 36% of them were found once. Jointly, the top ten make up 15% to 20% of the sample. The sequencing here drew on cultured PBMCs, taken from culture after CMV antigen stimulation. The receptors here all came from a human donor in good health (CMV status not recorded). Some clones in this sample may be carry-over from other donors' samples.

The sample holds many counts of this clonotype. This sequence joins TRBV12-3 or TRBV12-4 and TRBJ2-1; TRBD1 might be the D (5 bases). This CDR3 is built from 12 residues. The V gene lost 4 bases and the J gene lost 8 bases, with 9 bases spanning the gap. This chain's CDR3 is CASSWGRDEQFF. The CDR3, as DNA: TGTGCCAGCAGTTGGGGCAGGGATGAGCAGTTCTTC.

This chain uses TRBV29-1 with TRBJ1-2; 7 positions match TRBD1. With 8 bases clipped from V and 5 bases from J, the junction kept 8 bases outside the gene matches. The CDR3 contains 12 residues. Per the germline V gene, CDR1 is SQVTM and CDR2 is ANQGSEA. CDR3 region: CSIGQDGYGYTF. Here the CDR3 DNA reads TGCAGCATCGGACAGGACGGGTATGGCTACACCTTC.

The chain uses TRBV7-2 and TRBJ2-7, with 8 bases identical to TRBD2. Looked up from germline, CDR1 is SGHTA and CDR2 is FQGNSA. This CDR3 is built from 14 residues. With V trimmed by 1 base and J by 6 bases, 5 bases remained unmatched. In nucleotides, the CDR3 is TGTGCCAGCAGCTTAGAATTGGCGGGAGGCGAGCAGTACTTC. This codes for CASSLELAGGEQYF.

Details on this clonotype: A read error may explain this, as a much larger clone is one base away. The rearrangement uses TRBV7-2 and TRBJ1-1; 9 nucleotides agree with TRBD1. The CDR3 runs 13 residues. The germline CDR1 and CDR2 sequences are SGHTA and FQGNSA. The CDR3 DNA sequence: TGTGCCAGCAGCCCACAGGGGGCGTCTGAAGCTTTATTT. Its protein product is CASSPQGASEALF.

The CDR3, as DNA: TGTGCCAGCAGCAATGCTAGGGGCTTCGGGCAGTTCTTC. Protein product: CASSNARGFGQFF. The chain carries TRBV3-1 and TRBJ2-1, with TRBD1 as a possible D gene (5 bases). Trimming left V 5 bases short and J 12 bases short, with 17 bases between. CDR1 LGHDT and CDR2 YNNKEL come from the germline V gene (reference sequence). This CDR3 has 13 amino acids.

The chain is built from TRBV19 and TRBJ2-3; 10 bases align to TRBD1. Germline-derived CDR1 and CDR2 are LNHDA and SQIVND (reference sequence). The CDR3 is 15 amino acids. V dropped 5 bases and J dropped 3; count of bases not matched to a gene: 5. The CDR3 protein is CASSRWGQGTDTQYF. Written as DNA, the CDR3 is TGTGCCAGTAGTCGTTGGGGACAGGGGACAGATACGCAGTATTTT.

This clonotype has a handful of counts. This sequence joins TRBV2 and TRBJ1-1, with a weak D call TRBD1 (6 bases). This CDR3 spans 13 amino acids. Trimming shortened V by 7 bases and J by 2 bases, and 11 bases separated the two germline ends. The germline gives CDR1 SNHLY, CDR2 FYNNEI. The CDR3 is CASIGQFNTEAFF. As DNA, the CDR3 is TGTGCCAGCATCGGACAGTTCAACACTGAAGCTTTCTTT.

At least ten counts were recorded for this clonotype. This chain joins TRBV7-2 and TRBJ2-5, with D uncertain. Germline CDR1 reads SGHTA; CDR2 reads FQGNSA. The length of the CDR3 is 14 residues. Trimming stripped 3 bases from V and 0 bases from J, with 8 bases between. CDR3: CASSFLANQETQYF. The CDR3 DNA is TGTGCCAGCAGCTTTTTGGCTAACCAAGAGACCCAGTACTTC.

The table lists this clonotype with a count of one. This chain links TRBV19 with TRBJ2-2; the match to TRBD2 covers 10 bases. The V and J ends lost 6 bases and 3 bases, in that order; junction bases with no gene match: 10. Per the germline V gene, CDR1 is LNHDA and CDR2 is SQIVND (reference sequence). The CDR3 has 17 amino acids. In DNA form, the CDR3 reads TGTGCCAGTAGCCTCGCAACTAGCGGGGCCGACACCGGGGAGCTGTTTTTT. It specifies CASSLATSGADTGELFF.

The chain recombines TRBV6-2 or TRBV6-3 with TRBJ2-5, with 9 positions matching TRBD2. The germline V gene has CDR1 MNHEY and CDR2 SVGEGT. The CDR3 totals 14 residues. V was pared by 3 bases and J by 3 bases, with 2 bases of the junction left unmatched. CDR3 DNA sequence: TGTGCCAGCAGTTATTGGACTAGCGAAGAGACCCAGTACTTC. It codes for CASSYWTSEETQYF.

The chain carries TRBV20-1 and TRBJ2-1, with TRBD2 matching 9 bases. V lost 0 bases and J lost 4; bases outside the gene matches: 7. Looked up from germline, CDR1 is DFQATT and CDR2 is SNEGSKA (reference sequence). There are 16 residues in the CDR3. Here the CDR3 DNA reads TGCAGTGCTAGAGATTGGAGGACTAGCGAATACAATGAGCAGTTCTTC. This gives the protein CSARDWRTSEYNEQFF.

This clonotype appeared a few times. The J gene is TRBJ2-5, the V gene TRBV6-1; maybe TRBD1 (6 bases). Germline lookup yields CDR1 MNHNS and CDR2 SASEGT. CDR3 length: 15 residues. The ends were cut back, 0 bases at V and 4 bases at J, with 12 bases in the middle. The CDR3, as DNA: TGTGCCAGCAGTGAAGCGAGGGGGATAGGAGAGACCCAGTACTTC. Its protein product is CASSEARGIGETQYF.

This clonotype was seen more than once but under ten times. V usage is TRBV6-1 and J usage is TRBJ2-3, with 12 positions matching TRBD2. This CDR3 spans 14 amino acids. The trim removed 6 bases at V and 10 bases at J, leaving 8 bases unmatched. CDR1 is MNHNS, CDR2 SASEGT, per germline. The CDR3 nucleotides are TGTGCCAGCAGCATGACTAGCGGGGGACTGGCGCAGTATTTT. Translation: CASSMTSGGLAQYF.

This clonotype was seen a handful of times. V and J are TRBV7-2 and TRBJ2-3; D is ambiguous. Trimming took off 5 bases at V and 6 bases at J, with 15 bases between the two ends. CDR1 and CDR2 from the germline V gene are SGHTA and FQGNSA. The CDR3 is 14 residues long. The CDR3 reads CASSQPPNSDTQYF. CDR3 DNA: TGTGCCAGCAGCCAGCCACCAAATTCCGATACGCAGTATTTT. Based on the CDR3 plus reference TRBV7-2 and TRBJ2-3, the full variable domain is GAGVSQSPSNKVTEKGKDVELRCDPISGHTALYWYRQSLGQGLEFLIYFQGNSAPDKSGLPSDRFSAERTGGSVSTLTIQRTQQEDSAVYLCASSQPPNSDTQYFGPGTRLTVL.

This clonotype was found a few times. The chain carries TRBV6-1 and TRBJ1-3, with D perhaps TRBD1 (5 bases). Germline V gives CDR1 MNHNS, CDR2 SASEGT. This CDR3 is 12 amino acids long. Trimming removed 7 bases from V and 2 bases from J, with 6 bases in between. CDR3 sequence (DNA): TGTGCCAGCACAGGGCCTGGAAACACCATATATTTT. Its translation is CASTGPGNTIYF.

This clonotype was observed a handful of times. The chain's CDR3 is CASSQDRAEVYGYTF. CDR3 bases: TGCGCCAGCAGCCAAGATAGGGCAGAAGTGTATGGCTACACCTTC. The chain links TRBV4-1 to TRBJ1-2; D gene ambiguous. Per the germline V gene, CDR1 is MGHRA and CDR2 is YSYEKL. CDR3 length: 15 residues. V was shortened by 0 bases and J by 5 bases, with 13 bases between the two germline ends.

This clonotype appeared many times. The chain joins TRBV7-8 to TRBJ1-5; D may be TRBD1 (6 bases). This CDR3 is built from 14 residues. Per the germline V gene, CDR1 is SGHVS and CDR2 is FQNEAQ. V lost 3 bases, J lost 5 bases, and 11 bases lay in between. DNA for the CDR3: TGTGCCAGCAGCTTTCAGGGGTCGGATCAGCCCCAGCATTTT. Its protein is CASSFQGSDQPQHF.

The genes are TRBV6-6 and TRBJ1-6, with a possible D match to TRBD1 (5 bases). The CDR3 covers 14 residues. The V end was cut by 8 bases, the J end by 5 bases, with 13 bases between. CDR1 is MNHNY, CDR2 SVGAGI, per germline (reference sequence). CDR3 DNA: TGTGCCAGCGTTACGGCAGGGAATAATTCACCCCTCCACTTT. Its protein product is CASVTAGNNSPLHF.

The chain recombines TRBV7-8 with TRBJ2-5; 10 bases map to TRBD2. CDR1 and CDR2 (germline): SGHVS, FQNEAQ. V gave up 7 bases and J gave up 3 bases; unmatched junction bases: 17. The CDR3 covers 18 residues. CDR3 sequence reads: CASTSRRGSGRPKETQYF. The CDR3 DNA reads as TGTGCCAGCACCTCTAGGAGGGGTAGCGGGAGGCCTAAAGAGACCCAGTACTTC.

V gene TRBV6-5 combines with J gene TRBJ2-5, with 12 bases that match TRBD2. CDR1 is MNHEY, CDR2 SVGAGI, per germline. V shed 2 bases, J shed 0 bases, and the junction held 7 bases outside the gene matches. This CDR3 has 18 residues. The CDR3 is CASSYDPSGGADQETQYF. CDR3 nucleotides: TGTGCCAGCAGTTACGATCCTAGCGGGGGGGCCGACCAAGAGACCCAGTACTTC.

V usage is TRBV7-8 and J usage is TRBJ2-7; the D gene is possibly TRBD1 (5 bases). The V end lost 4 bases, the J end lost 3 bases, and 13 bases lay between the germline ends. Germline-derived CDR1 and CDR2 are SGHVS and FQNEAQ. The CDR3 loop spans 14 amino acids. The CDR3 region has the DNA TGTGCCAGCAGCTCCCGGTGGGGCAGCTACGAGCAGTACTTC. Encoded protein: CASSSRWGSYEQYF.

The chain joins TRBV20-1 to TRBJ2-7, with 7 nucleotides matching TRBD2. CDR3 length: 16 amino acids. Unmatched junction bases numbered 15, after V lost 5 bases and J lost 2 bases. Germline-derived CDR1 and CDR2 are DFQATT and SNEGSKA (reference sequence). CDR3 nucleotide sequence: TGCAGTGCTGGGGGAGCTAGGCGGGGACTACCCTACGAGCAGTACTTC. This translates into CSAGGARRGLPYEQYF.